This T cell receptor beta chain was retrieved from a study of CD8 T cells in Susac syndrome. The wider study: The Susac syndrome patients were therapy-naive, on corticosteroids, or on intravenous immunoglobulin alone at blood draw. General study points: Clonal expansion was not observed in the Susac syndrome CD4+ T cell repertoires.

To note about this clonotype: The target antigen is unknown.

V lost 4 bases to trimming and J lost 11 bases, with 12 bases between them. CDR3 length: 12 residues. The germline V gene has CDR1 LGHDT and CDR2 YNNKEL (reference sequence). An input of roughly 0.5 to 1 ug of RNA was subjected to reverse transcription using random hexamers. TCRdb processed the immunoSEQ multiplex PCR reads anew with MiXCR; each CDR3 protein has one entry. The repertoire holds 95,000 to 150,000 distinct CDR3 sequences, with 96% as singletons. Sample: CD4+ T cells from PBMCs. The rearrangement joins TRBV3-1 to TRBJ1-5, with D possibly being TRBD1 (5 bases). This clonotype was obtained from a human donor with Susac syndrome. The CDR3 coding sequence is TGTGCCAGCAGCCTAAGGGGCAGGACCCAGCATTTT. It translates to CASSLRGRTQHF.